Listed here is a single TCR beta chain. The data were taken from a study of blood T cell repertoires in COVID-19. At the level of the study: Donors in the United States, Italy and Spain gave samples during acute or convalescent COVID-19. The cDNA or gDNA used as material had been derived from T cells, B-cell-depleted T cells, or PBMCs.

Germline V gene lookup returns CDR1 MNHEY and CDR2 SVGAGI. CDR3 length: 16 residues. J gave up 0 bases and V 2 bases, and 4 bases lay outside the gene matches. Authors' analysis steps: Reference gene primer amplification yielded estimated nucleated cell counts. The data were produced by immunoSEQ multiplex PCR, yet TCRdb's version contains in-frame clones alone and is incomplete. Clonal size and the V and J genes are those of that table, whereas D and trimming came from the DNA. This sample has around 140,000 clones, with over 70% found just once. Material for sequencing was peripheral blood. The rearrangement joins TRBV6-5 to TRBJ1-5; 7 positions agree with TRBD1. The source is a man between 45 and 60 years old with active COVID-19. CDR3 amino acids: CASSYGGQTSNQPQHF. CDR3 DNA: TGTGCCAGCAGTTACGGGGGACAGACTAGCAATCAGCCCCAGCATTTT.